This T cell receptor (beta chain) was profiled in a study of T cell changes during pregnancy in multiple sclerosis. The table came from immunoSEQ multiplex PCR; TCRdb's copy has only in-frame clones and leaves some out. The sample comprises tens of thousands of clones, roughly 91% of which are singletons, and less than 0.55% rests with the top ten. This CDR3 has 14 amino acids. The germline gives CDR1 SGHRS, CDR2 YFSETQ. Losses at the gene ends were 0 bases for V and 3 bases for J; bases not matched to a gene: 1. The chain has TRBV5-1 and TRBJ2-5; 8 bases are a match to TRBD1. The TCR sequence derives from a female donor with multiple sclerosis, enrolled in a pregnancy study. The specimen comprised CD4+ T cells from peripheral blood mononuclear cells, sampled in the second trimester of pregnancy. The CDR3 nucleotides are TGCGCCAGCAGCTTGGGACAGGGGAAAGAGACCCAGTACTTC. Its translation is CASSLGQGKETQYF.